These T cell receptor beta chains were read from a single sample in a study of T cell responses to AZD1222 COVID-19 vaccine. The data were produced by immunoSEQ multiplex PCR, yet TCRdb's version contains in-frame clones alone and is incomplete. The table has some 150,000 clones, around 88% seen once. The material was peripheral blood, obtained on day 0 of MenACWY control vaccination. The receptors originated from an adult in good health. Each CDR3 is given with its conserved first and last residue. The order of the fields is V gene, D gene, clone size, J gene, CDR3 protein, CDR3 DNA. The D gene is left open where the match is weak. Size is stated for part of the rows, as once, few or many counts, or as a class when the clone is expanded.

TRBV7-8	TRBD1	-	TRBJ1-6	CASSLGAGGNSPLHF	TGTGCCAGCAGCTTAGGGGCAGGGGGGAATTCACCCCTCCACTTT
TRBV5-1	-	once	TRBJ2-7	CASSLSWGGDYEQYF	TGCGCCAGCAGCTTGTCTTGGGGGGGCGACTACGAGCAGTACTTC
TRBV19	-	-	TRBJ1-1	CASSFDIGTEAFF	TGTGCCAGTAGTTTCGATATTGGTACTGAAGCTTTCTTT
TRBV4-1	TRBD1	few	TRBJ1-5	CASSQVRTGNQPQHF	TGCGCCAGCAGCCAAGTAAGGACAGGTAATCAGCCCCAGCATTTT
TRBV4-1	-	-	TRBJ2-7	CASSVTRDYEQYF	TGCGCCAGCAGCGTGACGAGGGACTACGAGCAGTACTTC
TRBV28	TRBD1	once	TRBJ2-5	CASRPGQGGSETQYF	TGTGCCAGCAGGCCGGGACAGGGTGGTTCGGAGACCCAGTACTTC
TRBV18	TRBD1	-	TRBJ1-1	CASSPSGRDRGFEAFF	TGTGCCAGCTCACCATCGGGTCGGGACAGGGGGTTTGAAGCTTTCTTT
TRBV7-2	-	many	TRBJ1-1	CASSPGWRRKGDTEAFF	TGTGCCAGCAGCCCGGGGTGGCGAAGGAAGGGTGACACTGAAGCTTTCTTT
TRBV2	TRBD2	once	TRBJ2-7	CASSPGRGGPYEQYF	TGTGCCAGCAGCCCAGGGCGGGGGGGCCCCTACGAGCAGTACTTC
TRBV19	-	-	TRBJ1-5	CATTIQRNQPQHF	TGTGCCACCACGATACAGAGGAATCAGCCCCAGCATTTT
TRBV19	TRBD1	-	TRBJ1-2	CASSFRDRGNYGYTF	TGTGCCAGTAGTTTCCGGGACAGGGGGAACTATGGCTACACCTTC
TRBV15	TRBD1	-	TRBJ2-3	CATSKGQGSADTQYF	TGTGCCACCAGCAAAGGACAGGGCTCGGCAGATACGCAGTATTTT
TRBV3-1/TRBV3-2	TRBD1	-	TRBJ1-2	CASSQAGGGGYTF	TGTGCCAGCAGCCAAGCAGGGGGGGGTGGCTACACCTTC
TRBV11-3	-	-	TRBJ2-5	CASLALPQETQYF	TGTGCCAGCTTGGCCCTACCCCAAGAGACCCAGTACTTC
TRBV19	-	-	TRBJ2-6	CASSIGAILSGANVLTF	TGTGCCAGTAGTATTGGGGCTATTCTCTCTGGGGCCAACGTCCTGACTTTC
TRBV11-2	TRBD1	-	TRBJ1-2	CVSSLWDSSYGYTF	TGTGTCAGCAGCTTATGGGACAGTAGCTATGGCTACACCTTC
TRBV7-2	-	-	TRBJ1-4	CASSHRDGHEKLFF	TGTGCCAGCAGCCACCGGGACGGACATGAAAAACTGTTTTTT
TRBV24-1	-	-	TRBJ2-2	CATSGRGRDTGELFF	TGTGCCACCAGTGGAAGGGGAAGAGACACCGGGGAGCTGTTTTTT
TRBV11-1	TRBD1	-	TRBJ2-3	CASSNRDRATDTQYF	TGTGCCAGCAGCAACCGGGACAGGGCCACAGATACGCAGTATTTT
TRBV6-5	TRBD1	-	TRBJ1-2	CASRTPGQGNYGYTF	TGTGCCAGCAGGACCCCGGGACAGGGGAACTATGGCTACACCTTC
TRBV9	-	-	TRBJ1-2	CASSVKGHYGYTF	TGTGCCAGCAGCGTCAAGGGTCACTATGGCTACACCTTC
TRBV2	-	-	TRBJ2-7	CAIPGPARGEQYF	TGTGCCATACCAGGACCCGCCCGGGGGGAGCAGTACTTC
TRBV16	TRBD1	-	TRBJ1-2	CASSRTQGTAYGYTF	TGTGCCAGCAGCCGAACACAAGGGACAGCTTATGGCTACACCTTC
TRBV27	-	once	TRBJ2-7	CASIAVSGAYEQYF	TGTGCCAGCATCGCCGTCAGCGGTGCCTACGAGCAGTACTTC
TRBV19	TRBD1	-	TRBJ1-4	CASSIDKGQVEEKLFF	TGTGCCAGTAGTATCGACAAAGGACAGGTCGAAGAAAAACTGTTTTTT
TRBV4-2	TRBD1	few	TRBJ1-2	CASSQDRAKGAGYTF	TGTGCCAGCAGCCAAGATCGAGCGAAGGGGGCCGGCTACACCTTC
TRBV7-3	TRBD2	once	TRBJ2-1	CASRRDSGRANEQFF	TGTGCCAGCAGGAGGGATAGCGGGAGGGCAAATGAGCAGTTCTTC
TRBV18	-	-	TRBJ1-2	CASSPPGAEGYTF	TGTGCCAGCTCACCACCGGGGGCGGAAGGCTACACCTTC
TRBV4-3	-	-	TRBJ1-2	CASSQDEGGDYGYTF	TGCGCCAGCAGCCAAGATGAGGGTGGGGACTATGGCTACACCTTC
TRBV2	TRBD1	-	TRBJ1-5	CASSPSRRGHQPQHF	TGTGCCAGCAGTCCCTCGCGGAGGGGGCATCAGCCCCAGCATTTT
TRBV29-1	TRBD2	-	TRBJ2-7	CSVGLAGEHEQYF	TGCAGCGTGGGACTAGCGGGAGAACACGAGCAGTACTTC
TRBV7-9	-	-	TRBJ1-4	CASSLDPPREKLFF	TGTGCCAGCAGCTTAGACCCTCCCAGGGAAAAACTGTTTTTT
TRBV3-1/TRBV3-2	TRBD1	-	TRBJ1-5	CASSRGQGLNQPQHF	TGTGCCAGCAGCCGAGGACAGGGGTTAAATCAGCCCCAGCATTTT
TRBV11-2	-	once	TRBJ1-6	CASRLRTESSYNSPLHF	TGTGCCAGCAGACTCCGGACAGAGAGCTCCTATAATTCACCCCTCCACTTT
TRBV7-3	-	-	TRBJ2-1	CASSLVQGTRNEQFF	TGTGCCAGCAGCTTAGTTCAGGGAACAAGGAATGAGCAGTTCTTC